These 9 T cell receptor beta chains share one sample of origin, sequenced in a study of molecular identifiers for immune sequencing clone quantification. TCRdb independently ran MiXCR on the PCR reads; one entry per CDR3 protein. The data contain more than 450,000 distinct CDR3 sequences, around 23% of them singletons. Specimen: naive CD8+ T cells from blood, with Jurkat cell RNA spiked in. Subset of the sample: FACS-sorted CD8+CD4-CCR7+CD45RA+ naive T cells. These receptors all stem from a human donor in good health. Some libraries in this study had Jurkat cell RNA spiked in.

This clonotype was detected many times. The chain carries TRBV6-2 or TRBV6-3 and TRBJ2-6, with D hard to call. V was pared by 4 bases and J by 0 bases, with 16 bases between. The germline CDR1 and CDR2 sequences are MNHEY and SVGEGT. The CDR3 totals 18 residues. The CDR3 sequence: CASSFLGNSFSGANVLTF. CDR3 bases: TGTGCCAGCAGTTTTCTCGGTAACTCCTTCTCTGGGGCCAACGTCCTGACTTTC.

A remark on this clonotype: The missing conserved phenylalanine or tryptophan at the end of this CDR3 makes a read error likely. The V gene is TRBV28, the J gene TRBJ2-3; possibly TRBD2 for D (6 bases). V lost 2 bases, J lost 3 bases, and 9 bases lay in between. Germline lookup yields CDR1 MDHEN and CDR2 SYDVKM. The CDR3 totals 14 residues. In DNA form, the CDR3 reads TGTGCCAGCAGTTTACGCCTAGCGACAGATACGCAGTATGTT. Protein: CASSLRLATDTQYV.

The chain joins TRBV19 to TRBJ2-7; 7 bases line up with TRBD1. Trimming cost V 4 bases and J 3 bases; bases outside gene matches: 9. This CDR3 region has 15 residues. Germline lookup yields CDR1 LNHDA and CDR2 SQIVND (reference sequence). For the CDR3, the DNA is TGTGCCAGTAGTAACCCCTGGACAGGCAACTACGAGCAGTACTTC. This gives the protein CASSNPWTGNYEQYF.

A word on this clonotype: This may be a read error: a much more frequent sequence differs by one nucleotide. The chain joins TRBV6-5 to TRBJ2-3, with D perhaps TRBD1 (6 bases). The CDR3 is made up of 15 amino acids. Germline assignment: CDR1 MNHEY and CDR2 SVGAGI. The CDR3 DNA reads TGTGCCAGCAGTTTTCGGACAGTAAGCACAGCTACGCAGTATTTT. It translates to CASSFRTVSTATQYF.

This clonotype has ten or more counts. The chain employs TRBV5-1 and TRBJ2-7; the D is unclear. The germline V gene encodes CDR1 SGHRS and CDR2 YFSETQ. This CDR3 comprises 15 residues. Trimming removed 1 base from V and 2 bases from J, with 13 bases in between. CDR3 coding DNA: TGCGCCAGCAGCTTGAAGTCTCCGTACCCCTACGAGCAGTACTTC. This translates into CASSLKSPYPYEQYF.

The chain employs TRBV28 and TRBJ1-5, with D unclear. Per germline, CDR1 MDHEN and CDR2 SYDVKM. Trimming took 1 base from V and 6 from J, leaving 7 bases between them. The CDR3 consists of 13 residues. The CDR3 bases are TGTGCCAGCAGTTTATCAGTCAGTCAGCCCCAGCATTTT. Amino acid sequence: CASSLSVSQPQHF.

This clonotype was counted at least ten times. The chain uses TRBV5-4 and TRBJ1-1, with D uncertain. The CDR3 has 13 residues. Between the trimmed V and J ends, which lost 4 bases and 1 base, there was a span of 8 bases. The germline CDR1 and CDR2 sequences are SGHNT and YYREEE (reference sequence). As DNA, the CDR3 is TGTGCCAGCAGCACAACAGAGAACACTGAAGCTTTCTTT. This sequence encodes CASSTTENTEAFF.

In regard to this clonotype: Being one base from a much bigger clone, this may be a read error. The CDR3, as DNA: TGTGCCTGCAGCTTATCGGGTAGGGGCTCGAGCACTGAAGCTTTCTTT. This gives the protein CACSLSGRGSSTEAFF. V and J are TRBV7-2 and TRBJ1-1, with a weak D call TRBD1 (5 bases). CDR1 is SGHTA and CDR2 is FQGNSA in the germline V gene. The CDR3 has 16 residues. Variable domain in full (rest from reference TRBV7-2 and TRBJ1-1): GAGVSQSPSNKVTEKGKDVELRCDPISGHTALYWYRQSLGQGLEFLIYFQGNSAPDKSGLPSDRFSAERTGGSVSTLTIQRTQQEDSAVYLCACSLSGRGSSTEAFFGQGTRLTVV.

This clonotype was observed at least ten times. The chain links TRBV12-3 or TRBV12-4 to TRBJ2-2; 9 bases agree with TRBD2. The CDR3 covers 20 residues. V lost 6 bases to trimming and J lost 2 bases; unmatched junction nucleotides: 19. The CDR3 DNA follows: TGTGCCAGCAGCCCCAGCGGGAGGACCTTCCGTGAGACTAACACCGGGGAGCTGTTTTTT. Amino acid sequence: CASSPSGRTFRETNTGELFF.